Presented here are 26 T cell receptor beta chains from one specimen sequenced in a study of T-cell reconstitution after alpha-beta-depleted transplantation in children. It was with unique molecular identifiers that the TCRbeta library was prepared. TCRdb called the PCR reads again in MiXCR, with one record for every CDR3 protein. The sample has approximately 980,000 distinct CDR3 sequences, roughly 31% seen once. The sequencing here drew on PBMCs, mostly from graft donor cells, taken 360 days after TCRalphabeta/CD19-depleted stem cell transplant. Source of these receptors: a boy under two years old who had a stem cell transplant for SCID, so the T cells may come from the graft donor.

This clonotype was counted at least ten times. The chain carries TRBV24-1 and TRBJ2-1; 9 bases align to TRBD1. The length of the CDR3 is 16 residues. Germline V gives CDR1 KGHDR, CDR2 SFDVKD. The J segment lost 3 bases and the V segment lost 3 bases, leaving 5 bases of the junction unmatched. The CDR3 sequence: CATSDGTGKVYNEQFF. CDR3 nucleotide sequence: TGTGCCACCAGTGATGGGACAGGGAAGGTCTACAATGAGCAGTTCTTC.

This clonotype was seen only a few times. The chain recombines TRBV10-2 with TRBJ1-1; D remains ambiguous. The CDR3 runs to 12 residues. V lost 6 bases and J 1 base, leaving 6 bases between the germline ends. Per germline, CDR1 WSHSY and CDR2 SAAADI. The CDR3 region has the DNA TGCGCCAGCAGGCACACGAACACTGAAGCTTTCTTT. Translated, it gives CASRHTNTEAFF.

The rearrangement links TRBV7-2 to TRBJ2-7; possibly TRBD1 for D (5 bases). V was shortened by 2 bases and J by 3 bases, with 14 bases between the two germline ends. The CDR3 loop spans 15 amino acids. CDR1 is SGHTA and CDR2 is FQGNSA in the germline V gene. CDR3 sequence reads: CASSLRGRRFYEQYF. The CDR3, as DNA: TGTGCCAGCAGCTTAAGGGGTAGAAGGTTCTACGAGCAGTACTTC.

The gene calls are TRBV7-2 and TRBJ2-7; no reliable D call. This CDR3 region has 13 residues. Deletions cut 2 bases from V and 2 bases from J, with 7 bases between. Looked up from germline, CDR1 is SGHTA and CDR2 is FQGNSA. The CDR3 protein is CASSLQWAYEQYF. The CDR3 DNA is TGTGCCAGCAGCTTACAATGGGCCTACGAGCAGTACTTC.

V gene TRBV4-1 combines with J gene TRBJ2-1, with 7 positions matching TRBD2. V was clipped by 6 bases and J by 6 bases; unmatched bases: 8. CDR3 size: 14 residues. Looked up from germline, CDR1 is MGHRA and CDR2 is YSYEKL. The CDR3 DNA is TGCGCCAGCAGGCTAGCGGTCCTCTCCAATGAGCAGTTCTTC. Translating gives CASRLAVLSNEQFF.

This clonotype turned up a few times. J is TRBJ1-1 and V is TRBV20-1; a possible D gene is TRBD1 (5 bases). This CDR3 contains 12 residues. Trimming removed 0 bases at V and 10 bases at J, with 12 bases between. Germline CDR1 reads DFQATT; CDR2 reads SNEGSKA (reference sequence). CDR3: CSARDSRDGAFF. CDR3 nucleotide sequence: TGCAGTGCTAGAGATAGCCGGGACGGAGCTTTCTTT.

This sequence joins TRBV7-8 and TRBJ2-1, with a weak D call TRBD1 (5 bases). CDR1 and CDR2 (germline): SGHVS, FQNEAQ. The CDR3 runs 15 residues. Trimming removed 1 base from V and 7 bases from J, with 14 bases in between. This CDR3 reads CASSLGRVLSNEQFF. In nucleotides, the CDR3 is TGTGCCAGCAGCTTAGGCAGGGTATTAAGTAATGAGCAGTTCTTC.

The V and J genes are TRBV27 and TRBJ1-2; 7 positions agree with TRBD1. This CDR3 is 12 amino acids long. V dropped 5 bases and J dropped 9; count of bases not matched to a gene: 6. CDR1 and CDR2 from the germline V gene are MNHEY and SMNVEV (reference sequence). CDR3 in DNA: TGTGCCAGCAGTCCCAACAGGGGTAGCTACACCTTC. As protein: CASSPNRGSYTF.

The V gene is TRBV30, the J gene TRBJ2-7; 7 bases line up with TRBD2. In germline, CDR1 is GTSNPN, CDR2 SVGIG (reference sequence). Trimming cost V 5 bases and J 5 bases; bases outside gene matches: 6. The CDR3 loop spans 12 amino acids. The CDR3 sequence is CAWSAGVDEQYF. The CDR3 region has the DNA TGTGCCTGGTCGGCGGGGGTGGACGAGCAGTACTTC.

As regards this clonotype: One junction end does not reproduce the germline sequence, and a read error may be involved. This rearrangement joins TRBV20-1 to TRBJ2-3; D is possibly TRBD2 (6 bases). The CDR3 is 16 amino acids. The V gene's germline CDR1 is DFQATT and CDR2 SNEGSKA (reference sequence). CDR3 DNA: TGCAGTGCCAGAGTGGTTCCGGGACTTCGCACAGATACGCAGTATTTT. Amino acids: CSARVVPGLRTDTQYF.

In its sample, this clonotype was seen a few times. The genes are TRBV3-1 and TRBJ2-5; possibly TRBD2 for D (6 bases). Trimming stripped 5 bases from V and 2 bases from J, with 18 bases between. Germline-derived CDR1 and CDR2 are LGHDT and YNNKEL (reference sequence). The CDR3 runs to 16 residues. Here the CDR3 reads CASSDFTRGAQETQYF. CDR3 bases: TGTGCCAGCAGCGATTTTACTCGCGGGGCACAAGAGACCCAGTACTTC.

The count of this clonotype is one. The chain links TRBV3-1 to TRBJ1-1; 7 bases match TRBD1. The germline V gene has CDR1 LGHDT and CDR2 YNNKEL (reference sequence). With 0 bases clipped from V and 0 bases from J, the junction kept 10 bases outside the gene matches. The CDR3 consists of 18 residues. CDR3 sequence: CASSQDRKRGPMNTEAFF. DNA of the CDR3: TGTGCCAGCAGCCAAGATCGGAAGAGGGGGCCCATGAACACTGAAGCTTTCTTT.

This chain uses TRBV20-1 with TRBJ1-5; D gene uncertain. Looked up from germline, CDR1 is DFQATT and CDR2 is SNEGSKA (reference sequence). V shed 0 bases and J shed 3 bases, with 12 bases lying between them. This CDR3 has 15 amino acids. The CDR3 sequence is CSARDPISHNQPQHF. DNA of the CDR3: TGCAGTGCTAGAGACCCCATAAGCCACAATCAGCCCCAGCATTTT.

The rearrangement links TRBV7-2 to TRBJ1-2; D unclear. CDR1 is SGHTA and CDR2 is FQGNSA in the germline V gene. The V and J ends lost 2 bases and 8 bases respectively, with 9 bases between them. The CDR3 spans 12 residues. DNA of the CDR3: TGTGCCAGCAGCTTAATAAGAGAGGGCTACACCTTC. Amino acids: CASSLIREGYTF.

There are a few counts of this clonotype. This sequence joins TRBV4-3 and TRBJ1-2; D not certain. The germline V gene encodes CDR1 LGHNA and CDR2 YSLEER. V lost 0 bases, J lost 4 bases, and 12 bases lay in between. The length of the CDR3 is 15 residues. CDR3 nucleotide sequence: TGCGCCAGCAGCCAAGACCCCGGGGAGAGCTATGGCTACACCTTC. Its translation is CASSQDPGESYGYTF.

This clonotype showed up just a few times. The chain has TRBV6-2 or TRBV6-3 and TRBJ2-4, with D possibly matching TRBD2 (5 bases). Germline V gene data show CDR1 as MNHEY and CDR2 as SVGEGT. With 6 bases removed from V and 0 bases from J, the gap between germline ends came to 9 bases. The CDR3 is 14 residues long. CDR3 sequence reads: CASSPRAAKNIQYF. The CDR3 coding sequence is TGTGCCAGCAGCCCGAGGGCAGCCAAAAACATTCAGTACTTC.

The chain is built from TRBV19 and TRBJ2-6; perhaps TRBD1 as D (6 bases). Trimming shortened V by 6 bases and J by 0 bases, and 15 bases separated the two germline ends. Germline-derived CDR1 and CDR2 are LNHDA and SQIVND (reference sequence). The CDR3 has 17 amino acids. Written as DNA, the CDR3 is TGTGCCAGTAGGGGACATGGGCCGAGCTCTGGGGCCAACGTCCTGACTTTC. Amino acids: CASRGHGPSSGANVLTF.

The genes are TRBV20-1 and TRBJ2-1, with TRBD2 as a possible D gene (6 bases). This CDR3 is built from 14 residues. Trimming removed 1 base from V and 1 base from J, with 8 bases in between. Per germline, CDR1 DFQATT and CDR2 SNEGSKA (reference sequence). CDR3 loop: CSARGSGSYNEQFF. The CDR3 DNA reads as TGCAGTGCTAGAGGCAGCGGGTCCTACAATGAGCAGTTCTTC.

The rearrangement links TRBV5-1 to TRBJ2-3; D not certain. Trimming shortened V by 1 base and J by 5 bases, and 17 bases separated the two germline ends. The CDR3 covers 16 residues. Germline assignment: CDR1 SGHRS and CDR2 YFSETQ. CDR3 residues: CASSLSDRLSEDTQYF. CDR3 DNA sequence: TGCGCCAGCAGCTTGTCGGATCGGCTATCGGAAGATACGCAGTATTTT.

This clonotype was recorded a few times. V usage is TRBV2 and J usage is TRBJ1-2; a possible D gene is TRBD1 (5 bases). Germline V CDR1 and CDR2: SNHLY, FYNNEI. Trimming pared 6 bases from V and 5 bases from J, leaving 22 bases between. The CDR3 contains 16 residues. The CDR3 DNA reads TGTGCCAGCAGCAACCCGGGGGTAGGGCCCTATTATGGCTACACCTTC. It codes for CASSNPGVGPYYGYTF.

This clonotype was seen repeatedly, ten times or more. The V call is TRBV10-3, the J call TRBJ2-7; the D call may be TRBD1 or TRBD2 (5 bases each). Trimming took 7 bases from V and 3 from J, leaving 10 bases between them. This CDR3 contains 12 residues. CDR1 ENHRY and CDR2 SYGVKD come from the germline V gene. This chain's CDR3 is CAIKGTLYEQYF. The CDR3 bases are TGTGCCATCAAGGGGACCCTCTACGAGCAGTACTTC.

The chain uses TRBV19 and TRBJ1-1, with D tentatively TRBD1 (5 bases). Deletions cut 8 bases from V and 4 bases from J, with 14 bases between. The CDR3 totals 13 residues. Germline values: CDR1 LNHDA, CDR2 SQIVND (reference sequence). The CDR3: CASGENRLTEAFF. CDR3 bases: TGTGCCAGTGGTGAAAACAGGCTCACTGAAGCTTTCTTT.

The genes are TRBV12-3 or TRBV12-4 and TRBJ1-3, with D uncertain. The CDR3 runs 13 residues. V shed 3 bases and J shed 6 bases, with 9 bases lying between them. The CDR3 region has the DNA TGTGCCAGCAGTTTCCGCTTAGAAAACACCATATATTTT. Its protein product is CASSFRLENTIYF.

This clonotype was seen repeatedly, ten times or more. The genes are TRBV24-1 and TRBJ2-5; D not resolved. Trimming took off 4 bases at V and 2 bases at J, with 10 bases between the two ends. Per the germline V gene, CDR1 is KGHDR and CDR2 is SFDVKD. This CDR3 has 14 amino acids. The CDR3 is CATSDPVGQETQYF. The CDR3 DNA reads TGTGCCACCAGTGACCCGGTGGGTCAAGAGACCCAGTACTTC.

This chain uses TRBV5-1 with TRBJ2-5; D gene ambiguous. There are 15 residues in the CDR3. Trimming cost V 0 bases and J 5 bases, with 14 bases left between them. Germline V gene sequence: CDR1 SGHRS, CDR2 YFSETQ. The CDR3 spells CASSLAVGSMETQYF. The CDR3 nucleotides read TGCGCCAGCAGCTTGGCCGTGGGCAGTATGGAGACCCAGTACTTC.

The V call is TRBV12-3 or TRBV12-4, the J call TRBJ2-5; possibly TRBD2 for D (7 bases). CDR3 length: 15 amino acids. V lost 0 bases and J lost 5, with 13 bases in between. Here the CDR3 reads CASSLAGGAVETQYF. In DNA form, the CDR3 reads TGTGCCAGCAGTTTAGCGGGGGGGGCCGTGGAGACCCAGTACTTC.